The 4 T cell receptor beta chains in this list originate from one sample, sequenced in a study of T cells in tumors after PD-1 blockade. Profiled with immunoSEQ multiplex PCR; TCRdb holds only in-frame clones, not every one. The sample has around 45,000 clones, more than 65% seen once. The specimen was PBMCs, collected before anti-PD-1 therapy. The receptor source for this set is a human donor with advanced basal cell or squamous cell carcinoma (not recorded which).

CDR3 DNA: TGTGCCATCAGTGAGACACTAGAAGGAAACTACAATGAGCAGTTCTTC. This encodes CAISETLEGNYNEQFF. The chain recombines TRBV10-3 with TRBJ2-1; possibly TRBD2 for D (5 bases). Germline loops: CDR1 ENHRY, CDR2 SYGVKD. Trimming left V 2 bases short and J 3 bases short, with 14 bases between. The CDR3 sequence is 16 residues long.

This clone was observed a single time. The rearrangement joins TRBV11-3 to TRBJ2-5; 7 bases align to TRBD1. The V and J ends lost 4 bases and 3 bases, in that order; junction bases with no gene match: 17. The germline V gene has CDR1 SGHNT and CDR2 YENEEA. There are 18 residues in the CDR3. The CDR3 loop reads CASSSAFGTERVEETQYF. The CDR3 nucleotides read TGTGCCAGCAGCTCTGCCTTCGGGACAGAACGGGTGGAAGAGACCCAGTACTTC.

This clone was seen a handful of times. The J gene is TRBJ1-4, the V gene TRBV12-2. TRBV12-2 is recorded as a pseudogene. CDR3 size: 16 residues. The CDR3 bases are TGTGCAAGTCGCTTCTGTGAGGCCTCAAGAGGAGAAAAACTGTTTTTT. Translated: CASRFCEASRGEKLFF.

The chain links TRBV19 to TRBJ2-2; D might be TRBD1 (6 bases). CDR1 is LNHDA and CDR2 is SQIVND in the germline V gene (reference sequence). The ends were cut back, 4 bases at V and 7 bases at J, with 10 bases in the middle. The CDR3 runs to 13 residues. CDR3 amino acids: CASSKTGIGELFF. CDR3 coding DNA: TGTGCCAGTAGTAAAACAGGGATCGGGGAGCTGTTTTTT.